The T cell receptor (beta chain) described here comes from a study of cytotoxic CD8 clonotypes in ibrutinib-treated CLL. TCRdb's copy holds only in-frame clones and misses some; the assay was immunoSEQ multiplex PCR. The sample includes 14,000 or so clones, 55% to 75% of them seen just once. This clone was found a few times. The TCR originated in a human donor with chronic lymphocytic leukemia. This specimen was PBMCs, taken before ibrutinib treatment.

The chain's CDR3 is CAISEGRTGAFF. The CDR3 coding sequence is TGTGCCATCAGTGAGGGACGAACGGGGGCTTTCTTT. The chain combines TRBV10-3 with TRBJ1-1; D is unclear. Germline loops: CDR1 ENHRY, CDR2 SYGVKD. There are 12 residues in the CDR3. Trimming removed 2 bases from V and 11 bases from J, with 12 bases in between.